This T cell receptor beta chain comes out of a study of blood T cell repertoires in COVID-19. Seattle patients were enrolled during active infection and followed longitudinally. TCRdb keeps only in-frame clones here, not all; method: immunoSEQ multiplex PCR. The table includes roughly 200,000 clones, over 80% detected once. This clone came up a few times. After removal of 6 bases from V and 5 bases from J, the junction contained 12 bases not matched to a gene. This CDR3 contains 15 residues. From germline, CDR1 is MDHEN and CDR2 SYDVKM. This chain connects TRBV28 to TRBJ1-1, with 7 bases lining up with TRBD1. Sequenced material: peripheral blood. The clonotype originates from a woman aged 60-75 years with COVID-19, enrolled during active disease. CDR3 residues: CASRELQGQGTEAFF. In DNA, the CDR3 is TGTGCCAGCAGAGAACTACAGGGGCAGGGGACTGAAGCTTTCTTT. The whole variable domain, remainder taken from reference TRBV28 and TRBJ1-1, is DVKVTQSSRYLVKRTGEKVFLECVQDMDHENMFWYRQDPGLGLRLIYFSYDVKMKEKGDIPEGYSVSREKKERFSLILESASTNQTSMYLCASRELQGQGTEAFFGQGTRLTVV.